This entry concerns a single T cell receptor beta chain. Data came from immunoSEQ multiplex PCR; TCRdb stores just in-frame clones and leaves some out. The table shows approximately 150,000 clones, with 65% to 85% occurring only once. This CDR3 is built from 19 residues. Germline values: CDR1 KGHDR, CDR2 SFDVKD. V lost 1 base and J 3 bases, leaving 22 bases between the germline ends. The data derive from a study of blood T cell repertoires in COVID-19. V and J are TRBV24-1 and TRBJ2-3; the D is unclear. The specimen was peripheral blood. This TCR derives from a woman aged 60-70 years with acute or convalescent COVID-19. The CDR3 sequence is CATSDLPSKAPPRTDTQYF. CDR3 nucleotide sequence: TGTGCCACCAGTGATTTACCCTCAAAGGCACCGCCCAGGACAGATACGCAGTATTTT.